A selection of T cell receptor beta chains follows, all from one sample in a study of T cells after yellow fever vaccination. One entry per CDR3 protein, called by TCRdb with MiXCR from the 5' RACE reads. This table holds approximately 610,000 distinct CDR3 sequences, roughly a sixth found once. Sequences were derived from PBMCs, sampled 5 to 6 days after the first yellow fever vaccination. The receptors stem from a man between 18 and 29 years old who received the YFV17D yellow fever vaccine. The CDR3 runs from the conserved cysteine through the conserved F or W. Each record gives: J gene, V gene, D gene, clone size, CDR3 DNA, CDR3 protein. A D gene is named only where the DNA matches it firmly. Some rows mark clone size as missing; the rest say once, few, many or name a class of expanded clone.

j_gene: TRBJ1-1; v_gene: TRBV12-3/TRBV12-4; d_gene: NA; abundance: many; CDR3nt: TGTGCCAGCAGTTTTGTCCTTGGACACAGGAAAGTTGAAGCTTTCTTT; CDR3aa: CASSFVLGHRKVEAFF
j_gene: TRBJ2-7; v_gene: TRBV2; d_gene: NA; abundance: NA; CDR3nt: TGTGCCAGCCTCAGGGACTACGAGCAGTACTTC; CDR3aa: CASLRDYEQYF
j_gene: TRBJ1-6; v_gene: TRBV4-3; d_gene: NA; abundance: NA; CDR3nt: TGCGCCAGCAGCCCCGGGAGTAATTCACCCCTCCACTTT; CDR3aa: CASSPGSNSPLHF
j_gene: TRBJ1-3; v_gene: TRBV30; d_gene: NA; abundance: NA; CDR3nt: TGTGCCGGCGGGGGAGACTCTGGAAACACCATATATTTT; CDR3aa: CAGGGDSGNTIYF
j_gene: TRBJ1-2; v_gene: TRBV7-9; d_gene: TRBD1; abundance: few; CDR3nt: TGTGCCAGCAGCTTAGCGCGAGGGACAGCCCCTAACTATGGCTACACCTTC; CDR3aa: CASSLARGTAPNYGYTF
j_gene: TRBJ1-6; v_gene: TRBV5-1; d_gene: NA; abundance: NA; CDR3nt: TGCGCCAGCAGCTTGAATGAGGGACACTCACCCCTCCACTTT; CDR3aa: CASSLNEGHSPLHF
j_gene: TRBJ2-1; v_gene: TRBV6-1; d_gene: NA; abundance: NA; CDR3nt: TGTGCCAGCAGATCCAGCATCTCCTACAATGAGCAGTTCTTC; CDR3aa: CASRSSISYNEQFF
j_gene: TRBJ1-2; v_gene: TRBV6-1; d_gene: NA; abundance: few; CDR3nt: TGTGCCAGCAGATCTGGGACGTCTAACTATGGCTACACCTTC; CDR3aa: CASRSGTSNYGYTF
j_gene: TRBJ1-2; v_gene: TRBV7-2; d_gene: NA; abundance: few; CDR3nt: TGTGCCAGCAGCAAGGACAGAAGGTATGGCTACACCTTC; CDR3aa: CASSKDRRYGYTF
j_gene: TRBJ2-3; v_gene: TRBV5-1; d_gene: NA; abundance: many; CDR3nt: TGCGCCAGCAGCTTGGCCTGGGGAAATCCCACAGATACGCAGTATTTT; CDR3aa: CASSLAWGNPTDTQYF
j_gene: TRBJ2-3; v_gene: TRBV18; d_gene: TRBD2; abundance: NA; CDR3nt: TGTGCCAGCTCACCACGAGCTGGGACTAGCGGCACAGATACGCAGTATTTT; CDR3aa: CASSPRAGTSGTDTQYF
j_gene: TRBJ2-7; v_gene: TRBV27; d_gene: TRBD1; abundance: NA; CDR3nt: TGTGCCAGCAGTCCCTACCCGACAGGGGGCCACTACGAGCAGTACTTC; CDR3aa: CASSPYPTGGHYEQYF
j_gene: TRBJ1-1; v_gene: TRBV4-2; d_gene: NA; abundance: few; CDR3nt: TGTGCCAGCAGCCAAGGAGAGGTTAACACTGAAGCTTTCTTT; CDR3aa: CASSQGEVNTEAFF
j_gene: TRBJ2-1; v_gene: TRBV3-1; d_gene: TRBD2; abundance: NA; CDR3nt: TGTGCCAGACTAACTAGCGGGGAGTACAATGAGCAGTTCTTC; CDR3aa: CARLTSGEYNEQFF
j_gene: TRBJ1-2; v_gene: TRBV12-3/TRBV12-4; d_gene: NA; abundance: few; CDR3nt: TGTGCCAGCAGTTTTGTGGCCCAGGGCGTCTATGGCTACACCTTC; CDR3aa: CASSFVAQGVYGYTF
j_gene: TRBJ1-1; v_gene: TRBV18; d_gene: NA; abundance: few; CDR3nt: TGTGCCAGCTCACCACTTCCCGGGAGGGCCAACACTGAAGCTTTCTTT; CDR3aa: CASSPLPGRANTEAFF
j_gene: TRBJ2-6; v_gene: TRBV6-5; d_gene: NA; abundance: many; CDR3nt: TGTGCCAGCTCTGGGTCTGGGGCCAACGTCCTGACTTTC; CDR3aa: CASSGSGANVLTF